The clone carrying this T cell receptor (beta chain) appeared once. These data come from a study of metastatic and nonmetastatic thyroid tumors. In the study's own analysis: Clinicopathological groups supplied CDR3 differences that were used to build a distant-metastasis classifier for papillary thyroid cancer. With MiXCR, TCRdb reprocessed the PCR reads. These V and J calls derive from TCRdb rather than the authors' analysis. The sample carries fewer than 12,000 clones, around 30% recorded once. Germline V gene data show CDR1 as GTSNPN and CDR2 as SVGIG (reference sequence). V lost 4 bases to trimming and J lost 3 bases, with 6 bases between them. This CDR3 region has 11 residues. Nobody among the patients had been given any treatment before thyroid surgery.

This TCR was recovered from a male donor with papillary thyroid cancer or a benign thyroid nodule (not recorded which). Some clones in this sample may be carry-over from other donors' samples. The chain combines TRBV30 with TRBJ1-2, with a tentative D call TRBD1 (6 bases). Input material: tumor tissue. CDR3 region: CAWTGDYGYTF. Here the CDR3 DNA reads TGTGCCTGGACAGGGGACTATGGCTACACCTTC.